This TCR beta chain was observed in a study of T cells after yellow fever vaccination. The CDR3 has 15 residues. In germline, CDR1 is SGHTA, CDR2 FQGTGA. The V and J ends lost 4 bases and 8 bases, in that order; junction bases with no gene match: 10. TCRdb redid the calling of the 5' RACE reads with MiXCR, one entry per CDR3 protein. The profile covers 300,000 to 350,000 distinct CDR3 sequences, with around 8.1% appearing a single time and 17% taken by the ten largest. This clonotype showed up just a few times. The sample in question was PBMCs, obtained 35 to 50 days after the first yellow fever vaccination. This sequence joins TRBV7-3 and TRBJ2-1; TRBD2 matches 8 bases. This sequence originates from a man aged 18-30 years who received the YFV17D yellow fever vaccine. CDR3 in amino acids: CASSSREGSMHEQFF. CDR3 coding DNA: TGTGCCAGCAGCTCCCGGGAGGGCAGTATGCATGAGCAGTTCTTC.